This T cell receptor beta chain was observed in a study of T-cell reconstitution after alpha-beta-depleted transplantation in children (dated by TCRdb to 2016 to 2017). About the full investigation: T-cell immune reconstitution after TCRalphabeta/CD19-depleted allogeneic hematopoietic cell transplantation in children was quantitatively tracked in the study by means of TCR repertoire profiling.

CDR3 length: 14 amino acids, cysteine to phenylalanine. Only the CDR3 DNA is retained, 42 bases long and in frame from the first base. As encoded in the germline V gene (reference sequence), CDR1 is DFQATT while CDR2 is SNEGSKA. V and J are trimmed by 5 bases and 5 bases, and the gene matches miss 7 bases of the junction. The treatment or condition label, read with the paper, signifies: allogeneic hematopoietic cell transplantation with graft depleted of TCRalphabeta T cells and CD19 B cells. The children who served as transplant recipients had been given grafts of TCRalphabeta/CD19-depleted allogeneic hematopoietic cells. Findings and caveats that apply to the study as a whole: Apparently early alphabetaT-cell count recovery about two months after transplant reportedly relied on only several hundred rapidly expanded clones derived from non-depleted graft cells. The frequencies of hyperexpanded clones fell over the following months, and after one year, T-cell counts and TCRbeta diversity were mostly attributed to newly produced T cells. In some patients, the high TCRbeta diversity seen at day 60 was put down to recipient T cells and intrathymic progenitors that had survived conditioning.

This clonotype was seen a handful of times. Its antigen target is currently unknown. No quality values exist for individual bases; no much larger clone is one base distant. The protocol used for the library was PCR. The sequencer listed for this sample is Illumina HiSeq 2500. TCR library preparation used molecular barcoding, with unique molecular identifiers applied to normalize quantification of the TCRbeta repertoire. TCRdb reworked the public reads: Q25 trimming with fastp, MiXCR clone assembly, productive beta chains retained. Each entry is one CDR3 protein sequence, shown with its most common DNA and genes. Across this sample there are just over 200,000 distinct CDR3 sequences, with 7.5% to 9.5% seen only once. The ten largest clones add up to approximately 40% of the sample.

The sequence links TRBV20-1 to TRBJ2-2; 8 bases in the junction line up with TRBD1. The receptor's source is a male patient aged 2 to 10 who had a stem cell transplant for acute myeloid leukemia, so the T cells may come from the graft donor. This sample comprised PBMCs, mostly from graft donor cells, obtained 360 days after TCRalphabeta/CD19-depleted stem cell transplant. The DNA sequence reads TGCAGTGCTCCGGACAGGGTCGATACCGGGGAGCTGTTTTTT. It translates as CSAPDRVDTGELFF.